Listed below are T cell receptor beta chains from one sample, sequenced in a study of shared clonotypes between healthy human individuals. The protocol was immunoSEQ multiplex PCR, while the TCRdb copy is restricted to in-frame clones and leaves out a portion. The sample holds 1,500,000 or so clones, about 98.5% seen once. Specimen: naive CD4+ T cells sorted from blood. All receptors derive from a man aged 30 to 45 in good health. Both conserved end residues are part of each CDR3. A D gene is named only where the DNA matches it firmly. Rows may omit the clone size; those that give it use once, few, many or a size class.

abundance	d_gene	j_gene	v_gene	CDR3nt	CDR3aa
-	-	TRBJ2-7	TRBV19	TGTGCCAGTACCCGGTCCCCGAAGGGGAACTACGAGCAGTACTTC	CASTRSPKGNYEQYF
-	TRBD1	TRBJ2-5	TRBV29-1	TGCAGCGTCCGACAGGGAGAGACCCAGTACTTC	CSVRQGETQYF
-	TRBD2	TRBJ2-1	TRBV29-1	TGCAGCCTAAAGGGGGCTAGCGGGAGCCCTAGCTCCTACAATGAGCAGTTCTTC	CSLKGASGSPSSYNEQFF
-	TRBD1	TRBJ1-2	TRBV27	TGTGCCAGCAGAGGACAGGGGATCTATGGCTACACCTTC	CASRGQGIYGYTF
-	-	TRBJ1-5	TRBV15	TGTGCCACCAGCAGAGATCGGCTGGGGGCAGGGCAGCCCCAGCATTTT	CATSRDRLGAGQPQHF
-	-	TRBJ2-1	TRBV28	TGTGCCAGCAGTTTACCAGGCCGGACTTCCCAAACCTCCTACAATGAGCAGTTCTTC	CASSLPGRTSQTSYNEQFF
once	-	TRBJ1-1	TRBV19	TGTGCCAGTAGTAATCCGGGACTTACGAACACTGAAGCTTTCTTT	CASSNPGLTNTEAFF
-	-	TRBJ2-7	TRBV7-8	TGTGCCAGCAGCCAGAGTGGGGCCCGCTACGAGCAGTACTTC	CASSQSGARYEQYF
-	-	TRBJ2-3	TRBV28	TGTGCCAGCAGCCCCCCCGGGGTGGTGGTCACAGATACGCAGTATTTT	CASSPPGVVVTDTQYF
-	-	TRBJ2-2	TRBV7-3	TGTGCCAGCAGCTTAACTAGCGCGAACACCGGGGAGCTGTTTTTT	CASSLTSANTGELFF